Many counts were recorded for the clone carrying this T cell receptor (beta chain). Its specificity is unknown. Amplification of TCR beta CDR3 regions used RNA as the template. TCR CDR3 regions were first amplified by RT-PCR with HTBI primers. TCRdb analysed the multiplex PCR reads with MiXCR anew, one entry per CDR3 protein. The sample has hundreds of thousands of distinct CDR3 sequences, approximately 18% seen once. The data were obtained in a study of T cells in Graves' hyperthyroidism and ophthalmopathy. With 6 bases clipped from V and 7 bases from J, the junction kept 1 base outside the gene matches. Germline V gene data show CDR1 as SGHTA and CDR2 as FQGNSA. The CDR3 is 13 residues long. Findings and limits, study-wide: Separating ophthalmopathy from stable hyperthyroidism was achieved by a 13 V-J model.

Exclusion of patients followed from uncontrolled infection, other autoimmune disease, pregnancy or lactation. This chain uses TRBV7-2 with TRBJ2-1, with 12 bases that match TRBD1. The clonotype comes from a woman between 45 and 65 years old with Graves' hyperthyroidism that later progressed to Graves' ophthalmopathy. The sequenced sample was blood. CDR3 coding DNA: TGTGCCAGCAGGGGACAGGGGGCGAATGAGCAGTTCTTC. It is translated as CASRGQGANEQFF.